This T cell receptor beta chain was found in a study of T cells after yellow fever vaccination. Study background: The fractions with low cell numbers were processed using SMART-Seq v4 Ultra Low Input.

A few counts support this clonotype. What it recognizes is unknown. Study outcomes and limitations: Sorted repertoires could include abundant contaminating clonotypes from bulk cells. At under 98% for CD4 and just over 85% for CD8, most primary-vaccination clones showed up again after the booster.

One entry per CDR3 protein results from TCRdb running MiXCR on the 5' RACE reads. This table has some 560,000 distinct CDR3 sequences, 17% appearing once. The CDR3 totals 16 residues. Germline assignment: CDR1 LNHDA and CDR2 SQIVND (reference sequence). With V trimmed by 4 bases and J by 1 base, 5 bases remained unmatched. V gene TRBV19 combines with J gene TRBJ2-3, with 10 positions matching TRBD1. Sequencing used PBMCs, obtained 5 days after the first yellow fever vaccination. This receptor was identified in a young man who received the YFV17D yellow fever vaccine. The CDR3 bases are TGTGCCAGTAGTACGACCGGGACAGGGGGCACAGATACGCAGTATTTT. Translation gives CASSTTGTGGTDTQYF.